A selection of T cell receptor beta chains follows, all from one sample in a study of blood T cell repertoires in COVID-19. Only in-frame clones appear in the TCRdb table, and some are missing; sequencing was by immunoSEQ multiplex PCR. The table has some 320,000 clones, under 90% seen once; the top ten hold under 3.5%. The sequenced sample consisted of PBMCs or T cells enriched from blood (not recorded which). Receptor source: a woman aged 45-60 years who had been exposed to COVID-19. The CDR3 runs from the conserved cysteine through the conserved F or W. A D gene is named only where the DNA matches it firmly. Clone size is not always given. Where it is, it says once, few, many or a class for expanded clones.

TRBJ2-3,TRBV10-3,.,TRBD2,TGTGCCATCAGCGGGGAGGGAAGCACAGATACGCAGTATTTT,CAISGEGSTDTQYF
TRBJ2-5,TRBV7-6,.,.,TGTGCCAGCAGCTTAGGTAGGATGCAGGGGCTCGAGACCCAGTACTTC,CASSLGRMQGLETQYF
TRBJ2-6,TRBV6-2/TRBV6-3,once,.,TGTGCCAGCAGCCCACATATTCCCTCTGGGGCCAACGTCCTGACTTTC,CASSPHIPSGANVLTF
TRBJ2-1,TRBV6-5,.,TRBD1,TGTGCCAGCAGCAAACTTACCGGGACAGGGAACGAGCAGTTCTTC,CASSKLTGTGNEQFF
TRBJ1-1,TRBV27,.,.,TGTGCCAGCAGTTGGGGGGAGGGGAACACTGAAGCTTTCTTT,CASSWGEGNTEAFF
TRBJ2-3,TRBV4-1,once,TRBD2,TGCGCCAGCAGCCCACTCAGCGGGGGCACAGATACGCAGTATTTT,CASSPLSGGTDTQYF
TRBJ1-3,TRBV3-1/TRBV3-2,.,TRBD1,TGTGCCAGCAGCGCCCGGGACAGAGGAAACACCATATATTTT,CASSARDRGNTIYF
TRBJ2-7,TRBV4-1,.,.,TGCGCCAGCAGCCCTAGGGGCGCCTACGAGCAGTACTTC,CASSPRGAYEQYF
TRBJ2-7,TRBV18,.,.,TGTGCCAGCTCACCAACGGCAGGTAGCTCCTACGAGCAGTACTTC,CASSPTAGSSYEQYF
TRBJ1-2,TRBV3-1/TRBV3-2,once,TRBD1,TGTGCCAGCAGCCAAGATCTGGCCAGGGGGCCGGGGCCCTATGGCTACACCTTC,CASSQDLARGPGPYGYTF
TRBJ2-3,TRBV7-8,.,TRBD2,TGTGCCAGCAGCACGCTAGCGGGGGACACAGATACGCAGTATTTT,CASSTLAGDTDTQYF
TRBJ2-7,TRBV6-1,.,.,TGTGCCAGCAGTGAAGCGCGACTAACAAGTAACGAGCAGTACTTC,CASSEARLTSNEQYF
TRBJ2-1,TRBV11-2,.,TRBD2,TGTGCCAGCAGCTTAGCCTCTCTGCGGGGGGGCGGAGATGAGCAGTTCTTC,CASSLASLRGGGDEQFF
TRBJ2-5,TRBV28,.,.,TGTGCCAGGCTGGGGGACCAGGGGGAGACCCAGTACTTC,CARLGDQGETQYF
TRBJ2-2,TRBV5-5,.,TRBD2,TGTGCCAGCAGCTGGTCCGGGACTAGCGGCACCGGGGAGCTGTTTTTT,CASSWSGTSGTGELFF
TRBJ2-7,TRBV29-1,.,.,TGCAGCGTTGAAGACGACAGCAGGTACGAGCAGTACTTC,CSVEDDSRYEQYF
TRBJ1-4,TRBV5-4,.,TRBD1,TGTGCCAGCAGCTTTACCGGACAGGGAGATAGAAAACTGTTTTTT,CASSFTGQGDRKLFF
TRBJ1-6,TRBV5-1,.,.,TGCGCCAGCGCGGAGTCATACTCCTATAATTCACCCCTCCACTTT,CASAESYSYNSPLHF
TRBJ1-5,TRBV19,.,TRBD1,TGTGCCAGTAGTATAGCCGGACAGGGTAATCAGCCCCAGCATTTT,CASSIAGQGNQPQHF
TRBJ2-2,TRBV27,.,.,TGTGCCAGCAGCCGCCCCGAGCTAACCGGGGAGCTGTTTTTT,CASSRPELTGELFF
TRBJ2-3,TRBV3-1/TRBV3-2,.,TRBD2,TGTGCCAGCAGCCAAGCGGGCGGGGGGACCCCGCTGGATACGCAGTATTTT,CASSQAGGGTPLDTQYF
TRBJ2-5,TRBV19,.,.,TGTGCCAGTAGTATCGAGGCCAGATGGGAGACCCAGTACTTC,CASSIEARWETQYF
TRBJ2-5,TRBV11-2,.,.,TGTGCCAGCACCCGGGACTGGGCACAAGAGACCCAGTACTTC,CASTRDWAQETQYF
TRBJ1-6,TRBV6-5,.,.,TGTGCCAGCAACCCGAATCAGGGTTCACCCCTCCACTTT,CASNPNQGSPLHF
TRBJ2-5,TRBV9,.,TRBD1,TGTGCCAGTTCTCCACCCGACAGGGACCAAGAGACCCAGTACTTC,CASSPPDRDQETQYF
TRBJ1-4,TRBV5-1,.,.,TGCGCCAGCAGCTTGGTGGAGGGGTCGTATGAAAAACTGTTTTTT,CASSLVEGSYEKLFF
TRBJ1-3,TRBV25-1,.,.,TGTGCCAGCAGTGCACCCGGGGTACGGGTGCCTGGAAACACCATATATTTT,CASSAPGVRVPGNTIYF
TRBJ1-1,TRBV5-4,once,.,TGTGCCAGCAGCTTGGACCGGGGAAGGGTTACTGAAGCTTTCTTT,CASSLDRGRVTEAFF
TRBJ1-5,TRBV28,.,.,TGTGCCAGCAGTTTAACGGGGGATCAGCCCCAGCATTTT,CASSLTGDQPQHF
TRBJ1-6,TRBV6-5,.,TRBD1,TGTGCCAGCAGTTATGGGACAGGGGTTTATTCACCCCTCCACTTT,CASSYGTGVYSPLHF
TRBJ1-5,TRBV3-1/TRBV3-2,.,TRBD1,TGTGCCAGCAGCCGCGGACAGGGGGCTAGGCAGCCCCAGCATTTT,CASSRGQGARQPQHF
TRBJ2-3,TRBV27,.,TRBD1,TGTGCCAGCAGTTCCGAGGGGGCGAGACTGGAAACGCAGTATTTT,CASSSEGARLETQYF
TRBJ2-5,TRBV7-6,.,.,TGTGCCAGCAGCCGAGGGGGAGAGACCCAGTACTTC,CASSRGGETQYF
TRBJ2-1,TRBV5-6,.,TRBD1,TGTGCCAGCAGCGGACAGGGAGAGAATGAGCAGTTCTTC,CASSGQGENEQFF
TRBJ2-1,TRBV12-5,.,TRBD1,TGTGCTAGTGGTTCAACCGGGACAGGGCACAATGAGCAGTTCTTC,CASGSTGTGHNEQFF
TRBJ2-3,TRBV11-2,.,TRBD2,TGTGCCAGCAGCCAAACCCGGGGGGGAAGCACAGATACGCAGTATTTT,CASSQTRGGSTDTQYF
TRBJ2-7,TRBV5-4,.,TRBD1,TGTGCCAGCAGCTCCCTCCGGGACAGGGACTACGAGCAGTACTTC,CASSSLRDRDYEQYF
TRBJ1-2,TRBV5-1,.,.,TGCGCCAGCAGCTTGCGGGGGGATGGCTACACCTTC,CASSLRGDGYTF
TRBJ1-2,TRBV4-1,.,.,TGCGCCAGCAGCCAAGTCGTCGGGGGAACTTATGGCTACACCTTC,CASSQVVGGTYGYTF
TRBJ2-5,TRBV28,once,TRBD1,TGTGCCAGCGCAGGGGGCCAAGAGACCCAGTACTTC,CASAGGQETQYF
TRBJ1-5,TRBV7-2,.,.,TGTGCCAGCAGCGCACAGGGCCCGGGTTTGCCCCAGCATTTT,CASSAQGPGLPQHF
TRBJ1-3,TRBV30,.,.,TGTGCCTGGGCCGGATCCGGAGGCAGGGGTGGAAACACCATATATTTT,CAWAGSGGRGGNTIYF
TRBJ1-1,TRBV7-8,.,TRBD1,TGTGCCAGCAGCTCCCGGGACAGGAGGAACACTGAAGCTTTCTTT,CASSSRDRRNTEAFF
TRBJ2-7,TRBV18,once,.,TGTGCCAGCTCACCCGGGCGGGGAGCATACGAGCAGTACTTC,CASSPGRGAYEQYF
TRBJ1-1,TRBV4-2,.,.,TGTGCCAGCAGCCACTCCCCCCGGGAGGGGGGGACTGAAGCTTTCTTT,CASSHSPREGGTEAFF
TRBJ2-3,TRBV9,.,TRBD1,TGTGCCAGCAGCGCCAGACAGGGCTACACAGATACGCAGTATTTT,CASSARQGYTDTQYF
TRBJ2-5,TRBV3-1/TRBV3-2,.,.,TGTGCCAGCAGCCCCCGGGGGAGCCCTGAAGAGACCCAGTACTTC,CASSPRGSPEETQYF
TRBJ1-1,TRBV19,.,.,TGTGCCAGTAGTCCAGGGAGGAGGACTGAAGCTTTCTTT,CASSPGRRTEAFF
TRBJ2-4,TRBV30,.,TRBD2,TGTGCCTGGAGTGTACTAGCGGGGGTGGCAGCCAAAAACATTCAGTACTTC,CAWSVLAGVAAKNIQYF
TRBJ1-2,TRBV28,.,.,TGTGCCAGCAGTTTAATTCGGGGGTCGAAAGGGTATAGAGGCTACACCTTC,CASSLIRGSKGYRGYTF
TRBJ1-4,TRBV30,once,TRBD1,TGTGCCTGGACCCGACAGGGGGATGAAAAACTGTTTTTT,CAWTRQGDEKLFF
TRBJ1-2,TRBV19,.,.,TGTGCCAGTAGTATAGGAGGGCTTGGCTACACCTTC,CASSIGGLGYTF
TRBJ1-5,TRBV7-8,.,TRBD1,TGTGCCAGCAGCTCCGAGGACAGGGGCAATCAGCCCCAGCATTTT,CASSSEDRGNQPQHF
TRBJ1-6,TRBV7-9,.,TRBD1,TGTGCCAGCAGCTCCGGGACAGGGGATTCACCCCTCCACTTT,CASSSGTGDSPLHF